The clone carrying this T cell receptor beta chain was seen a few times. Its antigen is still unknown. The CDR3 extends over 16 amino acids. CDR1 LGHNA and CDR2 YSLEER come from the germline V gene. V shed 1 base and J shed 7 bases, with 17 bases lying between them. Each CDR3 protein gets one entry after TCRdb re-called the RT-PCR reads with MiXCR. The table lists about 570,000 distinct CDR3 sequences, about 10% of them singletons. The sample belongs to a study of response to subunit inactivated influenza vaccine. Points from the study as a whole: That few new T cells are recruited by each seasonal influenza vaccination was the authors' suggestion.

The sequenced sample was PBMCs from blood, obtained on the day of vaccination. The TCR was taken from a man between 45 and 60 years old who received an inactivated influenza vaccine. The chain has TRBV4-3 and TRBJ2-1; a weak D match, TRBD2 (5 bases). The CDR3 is CASSQVDYPPGNEQFF. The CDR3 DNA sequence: TGCGCCAGCAGCCAAGTTGACTACCCACCGGGGAATGAGCAGTTCTTC.